Presented here are 30 T cell receptor beta chains from one specimen sequenced in a study of blood T cell repertoires in COVID-19. Repertoires were generated with immunoSEQ multiplex PCR, while TCRdb's copy carries only in-frame clones and drops some. The table lists hundreds of thousands of clones, 80% to 90% of them singletons. The sequenced sample consisted of PBMCs or T cells enriched from blood (not recorded which). The receptors derive from a man younger than 45 who had recovered from COVID-19.

The V and J genes are TRBV4-1 and TRBJ1-4; TRBD1 matches at 7 bases. From germline, CDR1 is MGHRA and CDR2 YSYEKL. After removal of 0 bases from V and 7 bases from J, the junction contained 11 bases not matched to a gene. The CDR3 contains 17 residues. CDR3 sequence: CASSQDLSVGQPEKLFF. The CDR3 bases are TGCGCCAGCAGCCAAGACCTATCCGTGGGACAGCCTGAAAAACTGTTTTTT.

CDR3 region: CASSYSTGTEAFF. As DNA, the CDR3 is TGTGCCAGCAGTTACTCGACGGGCACTGAAGCTTTCTTT. This rearrangement joins TRBV6-5 to TRBJ1-1; no clear D. This CDR3 spans 13 amino acids. In germline, CDR1 is MNHEY, CDR2 SVGAGI. Trimming pared 0 bases from V and 4 bases from J, leaving 6 bases between.

This clone was seen once. This rearrangement joins TRBV5-5 to TRBJ1-6, with D perhaps TRBD1 (5 bases). The CDR3 is made up of 16 amino acids. Trimming took off 4 bases at V and 7 bases at J, with 18 bases between the two ends. Looked up from germline, CDR1 is SGHKS and CDR2 is YYEKEE (reference sequence). Here the CDR3 reads CASSLPWGQLNSPLHF. For the CDR3, the DNA is TGTGCCAGCAGCCTCCCCTGGGGCCAGTTGAATTCACCCCTCCACTTT.

The chain combines TRBV5-8 with TRBJ2-3, with TRBD2 matching 9 bases. This CDR3 contains 17 residues. The germline V gene encodes CDR1 SGHTS and CDR2 YDEGEE. J gave up 6 bases and V 0 bases, and 11 bases lay outside the gene matches. As DNA, the CDR3 is TGTGCCAGCAGCTTGGCCCTGTTAGCGGGAGACGCGGATACGCAGTATTTT. This translates into CASSLALLAGDADTQYF.

The chain has TRBV6-2 or TRBV6-3 and TRBJ2-5; 11 nucleotides line up with TRBD2. The CDR3 totals 16 residues. J was trimmed by 3 bases and V by 2 bases; bases with no gene match: 5. The germline V gene encodes CDR1 MNHEY and CDR2 SVGEGT. The CDR3: CASSYGGGLAEETQYF. CDR3 sequence (DNA): TGTGCCAGCAGTTACGGCGGGGGACTAGCGGAAGAGACCCAGTACTTC.

This clone was seen a single time. The chain has TRBV18 and TRBJ1-5, with D possibly TRBD1 on 6 matching bases. Trimming left V 2 bases short and J 3 bases short, with 11 bases between. The CDR3 length is 15 residues. Germline assignment: CDR1 KGHSH and CDR2 LQKENI. CDR3 loop: CASSPGGSHNQPQHF. The CDR3 region has the DNA TGTGCCAGCTCACCAGGGGGCTCACACAATCAGCCCCAGCATTTT.

V is TRBV7-9 and J is TRBJ1-6; unclear D gene. CDR3 length equals 14 residues. Germline values: CDR1 SEHNR, CDR2 FQNEAQ (reference sequence). V dropped 6 bases and J dropped 5 bases, with 11 bases sitting between them. CDR3 nucleotides: TGTGCCAGCAGTCGGACTGAAGATAATTCACCCCTCCACTTT. Protein product: CASSRTEDNSPLHF.

The chain has TRBV4-2 and TRBJ2-2; TRBD2 aligns across 10 bases. Trimming cost V 4 bases and J 4 bases; bases outside gene matches: 6. The V gene's germline CDR1 is LGHNA and CDR2 YNFKEQ. The CDR3 totals 16 residues. This CDR3 is CASSLQAGGLTGELFF. The CDR3 bases are TGTGCCAGCAGCCTACAAGCGGGGGGGCTCACCGGGGAGCTGTTTTTT.

The DNA for the CDR3 is TGTGCCTGGAGTCTTTCGGGGACAGGGGACCCCAATTCACCCCTCCACTTT. This gives the protein CAWSLSGTGDPNSPLHF. The chain recombines TRBV30 with TRBJ1-6; TRBD1 matches 10 bases. Germline loops: CDR1 GTSNPN, CDR2 SVGIG (reference sequence). The trim removed 2 bases at V and 7 bases at J, leaving 11 bases unmatched. There are 17 residues in the CDR3.

This chain joins TRBV3-1 (or the pseudogene TRBV3-2) and TRBJ2-2; 10 positions match TRBD2. This CDR3 region has 17 residues. CDR1 and CDR2 (germline): LGHDT, YNNKEL (reference sequence). The trim removed 6 bases at V and 7 bases at J, leaving 14 bases unmatched. The CDR3, as DNA: TGTGCCAGCAGTCAGCTAGCGGGAGAATCCTCCCACGGGGAGCTGTTTTTT. Residues: CASSQLAGESSHGELFF.

Of note for this clone: This specimen includes other DNA sequences encoding the same CDR3. The chain carries TRBV12-5 and TRBJ2-1; D perhaps matches TRBD2 (6 bases). Germline-derived CDR1 and CDR2 are LGHNT and FRNRAP. This CDR3 has 14 residues. With 0 bases removed from V and 8 bases from J, the gap between germline ends came to 11 bases. The CDR3 loop is CASGLVGRRDEQFF. Written as DNA, the CDR3 is TGTGCTAGTGGTTTGGTAGGGAGGAGAGATGAGCAGTTCTTC.

The CDR3 loop is CASSLREYSGNTIYF. In DNA form, the CDR3 reads TGTGCCAGCTCACTGAGAGAATACTCTGGAAACACCATATATTTT. This chain uses TRBV18 with TRBJ1-3; no firm D call. V gave up 4 bases and J gave up 0 bases, with 10 bases separating them. Looked up from germline, CDR1 is KGHSH and CDR2 is LQKENI. The CDR3 runs to 15 residues.

The V call is TRBV2, the J call TRBJ1-3; TRBD1 agrees at 7 bases. V gave up 9 bases and J gave up 5 bases; unmatched junction bases: 4. Germline CDR1 is SNHLY and CDR2 is FYNNEI. CDR3 length: 12 residues. CDR3 sequence (DNA): TGTGCCAGACAACAGGGGAGAAACACCATATATTTT. The encoded protein is CARQQGRNTIYF.

J is TRBJ2-7 and V is TRBV30; perhaps TRBD2 as D (7 bases). The CDR3 has 12 residues. In germline, CDR1 is GTSNPN, CDR2 SVGIG (reference sequence). The CDR3 bases are TGTGCTGCGGCGGGGGCAGGATACGAGCAGTACTTC. Protein product: CAAAGAGYEQYF.

The chain has TRBV18 and TRBJ2-4; 7 bases align to TRBD1. The V segment lost 3 bases and the J segment 2 bases; nucleotides outside the gene matches: 4. CDR1 KGHSH and CDR2 LQKENI come from the germline V gene. CDR3 size: 15 residues. As DNA, the CDR3 is TGTGCCAGCTCACCGACAGGGCCGCCCAAAAACATTCAGTACTTC. This codes for CASSPTGPPKNIQYF.

The V call is TRBV12-5, the J call TRBJ2-7; 7 bases are a match to TRBD1. CDR3 length: 16 residues. The trim removed 2 bases at V and 10 bases at J, leaving 17 bases unmatched. CDR1 LGHNT and CDR2 FRNRAP come from the germline V gene. CDR3 residues: CASGLSKRGQRPLQYF. The CDR3 DNA reads as TGTGCTAGTGGTTTGTCAAAAAGGGGACAGCGACCACTCCAGTACTTC. The full variable domain, in which reference TRBV12-5 and TRBJ2-7 provide the parts outside the CDR3, is DARVTQTPRHKVTEMGQEVTMRCQPILGHNTVFWYRQTMMQGLELLAYFRNRAPLDDSGMPKDRFSAEMPDATLATLKIQPSEPRDSAVYFCASGLSKRGQRPLQYFGPGTRLTVT.

The chain uses TRBV3-1 (or the pseudogene TRBV3-2) and TRBJ2-7; 7 bases are shared with TRBD1. This CDR3 has 15 amino acids. The V gene's germline CDR1 is LGHDT and CDR2 YNNKEL (reference sequence). V shed 3 bases, J shed 3 bases, and the junction held 8 bases outside the gene matches. In DNA, the CDR3 is TGTGCCAGCAGCCAGGCTAACAGGGGCAACTACGAGCAGTACTTC. It translates to CASSQANRGNYEQYF.

This clone was seen once. The V and J genes are TRBV7-9 and TRBJ1-3; D gene uncertain. V gave up 4 bases and J gave up 1 base, with 20 bases separating them. This CDR3 is 18 amino acids long. Per the germline V gene, CDR1 is SEHNR and CDR2 is FQNEAQ (reference sequence). The CDR3 spells CASSSQRGETSSGNTIYF. CDR3 bases: TGTGCCAGCAGCTCCCAGCGGGGTGAGACCTCTTCTGGAAACACCATATATTTT. The entire variable domain, with the rest obtained from reference TRBV7-9 and TRBJ1-3, is as follows: DTGVSQNPRHKITKRGQNVTFRCDPISEHNRLYWYRQTLGQGPEFLTYFQNEAQLEKSRLLSDRFSAERPKGSFSTLEIQRTEQGDSAMYLCASSSQRGETSSGNTIYFGEGSWLTVV.

This clone has only a few counts. The chain links TRBV7-2 to TRBJ2-1; 10 nucleotides agree with TRBD2. The CDR3 covers 14 residues. The germline gives CDR1 SGHTA, CDR2 FQGNSA. V dropped 1 base and J dropped 6; count of bases not matched to a gene: 0. CDR3 sequence reads: CASSLGTSGNEQFF. CDR3 bases: TGTGCCAGCAGCTTAGGGACTAGCGGCAATGAGCAGTTCTTC.

This clone was observed a single time. For the CDR3, the DNA is TGTGCCAGCTCACCAAAGGGGGAAGGGCACTATGGCTACACCTTC. Translated: CASSPKGEGHYGYTF. This chain links TRBV18 with TRBJ1-2, with TRBD1 as a possible D gene (6 bases). Trimming left V 2 bases short and J 3 bases short, with 13 bases between. The CDR3 totals 15 residues. Per the germline V gene, CDR1 is KGHSH and CDR2 is LQKENI.

This clone appeared once. The CDR3 here is CASSSRDRGIMNTEAFF. DNA for the CDR3: TGTGCCAGCAGTTCCCGCGACAGGGGGATCATGAACACTGAAGCTTTCTTT. The chain carries TRBV27 and TRBJ1-1; TRBD1 agrees at 9 bases. V dropped 4 bases and J dropped 0; count of bases not matched to a gene: 9. The germline CDR1 and CDR2 sequences are MNHEY and SMNVEV (reference sequence). The CDR3 has 17 amino acids.

In this sample, this clone turned up a few times. J is TRBJ1-2 and V is TRBV10-3; 7 nucleotides agree with TRBD1. Trimming removed 4 bases from V and 4 bases from J; junction bases left unmatched: 9. Germline V CDR1 and CDR2: ENHRY, SYGVKD. This CDR3 is 15 amino acids long. DNA for the CDR3: TGTGCCATCAGTGGACAGGGTATGCGGGGCTATGGCTACACCTTC. Translating gives CAISGQGMRGYGYTF.

The V call is TRBV5-6, the J call TRBJ1-2; D may be TRBD1 (5 bases). Trimming took off 4 bases at V and 4 bases at J, with 11 bases between the two ends. CDR1 and CDR2 from the germline V gene are SGHDT and YYEEEE. This CDR3 region has 13 residues. The CDR3 here is CASSRDSLYGYTF. As DNA, the CDR3 is TGTGCCAGCAGCCGCGACAGCCTCTATGGCTACACCTTC.

The chain is built from TRBV28 and TRBJ2-3; TRBD2 might be the D (7 bases). The CDR3 contains 15 residues. Trimming took off 6 bases at V and 4 bases at J, with 17 bases between the two ends. The V gene's germline CDR1 is MDHEN and CDR2 SYDVKM. The CDR3: CASRRTGRGADTQYF. The CDR3 region has the DNA TGTGCCAGCAGGCGAACAGGGAGGGGGGCAGATACGCAGTATTTT.

The chain recombines TRBV6-5 with TRBJ2-1; D may be TRBD2 (6 bases). This CDR3 has 13 amino acids. Germline-derived CDR1 and CDR2 are MNHEY and SVGAGI. The V gene lost 0 bases and the J gene lost 7 bases, with 7 bases spanning the gap. CDR3 protein: CASSYSRENEQFF. The CDR3 DNA reads as TGTGCCAGCAGTTACTCTCGGGAGAATGAGCAGTTCTTC.

This clone appeared a single time. J is TRBJ2-1 and V is TRBV19; D is unresolved. The CDR3 runs to 14 residues. V lost 1 base to trimming and J lost 3 bases, with 7 bases between them. Per germline, CDR1 LNHDA and CDR2 SQIVND (reference sequence). CDR3: CASSIGASYNEQFF. The CDR3 DNA sequence: TGTGCCAGTAGTATAGGGGCCAGCTACAATGAGCAGTTCTTC.

The V call is TRBV2, the J call TRBJ2-7; TRBD2 matches at 7 bases. Germline values: CDR1 SNHLY, CDR2 FYNNEI. The V segment lost 2 bases and the J segment 1 base; nucleotides outside the gene matches: 5. This CDR3 is 15 amino acids long. Written as DNA, the CDR3 is TGTGCCAGCAGTGAATCCCGGGGGGTGTCCTACGAGCAGTACTTC. Its protein is CASSESRGVSYEQYF.

This clone has ten or more counts. The genes are TRBV4-1 and TRBJ1-6; 8 bases map to TRBD1. The CDR3 sequence is 15 residues long. The germline V gene encodes CDR1 MGHRA and CDR2 YSYEKL. Trimming removed 5 bases from V and 8 bases from J; junction bases left unmatched: 8. CDR3: CASSEVQTGDSPLHF. In nucleotides, the CDR3 is TGCGCCAGCAGCGAAGTGCAGACAGGGGATTCACCCCTCCACTTT.

This chain connects TRBV5-8 to TRBJ2-2; 7 nucleotides align to TRBD2. CDR3 length: 15 residues. The V and J ends lost 2 bases and 1 base, in that order; junction bases with no gene match: 2. Per germline, CDR1 SGHTS and CDR2 YDEGEE. CDR3 sequence (DNA): TGTGCCAGCAGCTTCCAGCGGGGGAACACCGGGGAGCTGTTTTTT. This encodes CASSFQRGNTGELFF.

V gene TRBV3-1 (or the pseudogene TRBV3-2) combines with J gene TRBJ2-7, with D maybe TRBD1 (5 bases). Germline V gene lookup returns CDR1 LGHDT and CDR2 YNNKEL (reference sequence). The CDR3 runs 13 residues. Trimming took off 6 bases at V and 5 bases at J, with 14 bases between the two ends. DNA of the CDR3: TGTGCCAGCAGTCGCATGGACACGGACGAGCAGTACTTC. Its translation: CASSRMDTDEQYF.